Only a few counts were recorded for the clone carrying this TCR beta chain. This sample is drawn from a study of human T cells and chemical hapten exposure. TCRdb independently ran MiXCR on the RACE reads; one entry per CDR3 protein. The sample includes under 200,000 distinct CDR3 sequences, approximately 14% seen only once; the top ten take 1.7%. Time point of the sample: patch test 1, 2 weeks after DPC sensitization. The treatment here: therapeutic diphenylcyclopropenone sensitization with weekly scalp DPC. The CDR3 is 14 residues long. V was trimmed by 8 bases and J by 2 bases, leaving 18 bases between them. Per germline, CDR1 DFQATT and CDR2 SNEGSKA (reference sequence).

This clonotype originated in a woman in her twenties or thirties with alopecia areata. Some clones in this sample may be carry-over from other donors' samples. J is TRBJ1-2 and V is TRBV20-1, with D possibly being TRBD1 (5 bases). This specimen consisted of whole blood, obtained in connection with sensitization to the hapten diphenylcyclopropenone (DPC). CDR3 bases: TGCAGTCCAATCGGGGGGACCGAGAACTATGGCTACACCTTC. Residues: CSPIGGTENYGYTF.